The next 29 T cell receptor beta chains were all read from a single sample in a study of blood T cell repertoires in COVID-19. The protocol was immunoSEQ multiplex PCR, while the TCRdb copy is restricted to in-frame clones and leaves out a portion. The profile shows 250,000 to 300,000 clones, roughly nine tenths of them singletons. Sequenced: peripheral blood. The source is a woman in her fifties or sixties who had recovered from COVID-19.

The V gene is TRBV27, the J gene TRBJ2-5; D is possibly TRBD1 (7 bases). Trimming took 5 bases from V and 4 from J, leaving 17 bases between them. The CDR3 sequence is 15 residues long. CDR1 MNHEY and CDR2 SMNVEV come from the germline V gene (reference sequence). CDR3 residues: CASSLTRGEGETQYF. The DNA of the CDR3 is TGTGCCAGCAGTCTCACCAGGGGGGAAGGAGAGACCCAGTACTTC.

The chain carries TRBV11-3 and TRBJ2-3; 7 positions match TRBD2. The germline V gene encodes CDR1 SGHNT and CDR2 YENEEA. There are 15 residues in the CDR3. The V segment lost 5 bases and the J segment 5 bases; nucleotides outside the gene matches: 10. This CDR3 is CASSMSGMAKDTQYF. CDR3 nucleotide sequence: TGTGCCAGCAGCATGAGCGGGATGGCCAAAGATACGCAGTATTTT.

The chain employs TRBV7-8 and TRBJ2-7; possible D gene TRBD1, 6 bases. CDR1 and CDR2 (germline): SGHVS, FQNEAQ. This CDR3 is built from 13 residues. V was clipped by 2 bases and J by 6 bases, with 11 bases between them. The DNA for the CDR3 is TGTGCCAGCAGCTTACAGGGACACCTCGAGCAGTACTTC. It encodes CASSLQGHLEQYF.

J is TRBJ1-2 and V is TRBV27; tentatively, D is TRBD1 (5 bases). V lost 3 bases and J 0 bases, leaving 11 bases between the germline ends. The length of the CDR3 is 15 residues. CDR1 is MNHEY, CDR2 SMNVEV, per germline (reference sequence). For the CDR3, the DNA is TGTGCCAGCAGTTTGGCAGGGAGGGCTAACTATGGCTACACCTTC. Translation gives CASSLAGRANYGYTF.

This chain links TRBV28 with TRBJ2-4, with TRBD2 as a possible D gene (6 bases). Germline V gene data show CDR1 as MDHEN and CDR2 as SYDVKM. This CDR3 comprises 14 residues. Trimming pared 3 bases from V and 3 bases from J, leaving 9 bases between. The CDR3 region is CASSFWGDKNIQYF. CDR3 nucleotide sequence: TGTGCCAGCAGTTTCTGGGGGGACAAAAACATTCAGTACTTC.

The J gene is TRBJ1-4, the V gene TRBV5-4, with a tentative D call TRBD1 (6 bases). This CDR3 comprises 15 residues. V was clipped by 4 bases and J by 7 bases, with 17 bases between them. Germline V gives CDR1 SGHNT, CDR2 YYREEE (reference sequence). CDR3 nucleotide sequence: TGTGCCAGCAGCCCTGGGGGCGTCCCTAGTGAAAAACTGTTTTTT. Translating gives CASSPGGVPSEKLFF.

V is TRBV27 and J is TRBJ1-2; TRBD1 matches 9 bases. V lost 4 bases, J lost 6 bases, and 12 bases stayed unmatched. The V gene's germline CDR1 is MNHEY and CDR2 SMNVEV (reference sequence). CDR3 size: 16 residues. For the CDR3, the DNA is TGTGCCAGCAGTTCCGATGGTGGGACAGGGAAGGATGGCTACACCTTC. Protein sequence: CASSSDGGTGKDGYTF.

The chain carries TRBV7-6 and TRBJ1-6; TRBD1 might be the D (5 bases). V was cut by 5 bases and J by 5 bases, with 19 bases left in between. The CDR3 is 17 amino acids. Germline-derived CDR1 and CDR2 are SGHVS and FNYEAQ. CDR3 in amino acids: CASSPQGTPRDNSPLHF. CDR3 sequence (DNA): TGTGCCAGCAGCCCCCAGGGAACCCCCCGCGATAATTCACCCCTCCACTTT.

V usage is TRBV5-5 and J usage is TRBJ1-1, with 8 bases fitting TRBD1. The CDR3 length is 17 residues. After removal of 4 bases from V and 8 bases from J, the junction contained 19 bases not matched to a gene. Per germline, CDR1 SGHKS and CDR2 YYEKEE (reference sequence). The CDR3 bases are TGTGCCAGCAGCCGTCCCCGATCCGGGACAGGCCTAATCGAAGCTTTCTTT. Translated, it gives CASSRPRSGTGLIEAFF.

This clone has just a few counts. The chain recombines TRBV11-2 with TRBJ2-5; 10 bases match TRBD2. Germline values: CDR1 SGHAT, CDR2 FQNNGV. This CDR3 is built from 15 residues. V shed 4 bases, J shed 5 bases, and the junction held 7 bases outside the gene matches. CDR3 in amino acids: CASSSIAGGSETQYF. The DNA for the CDR3 is TGTGCCAGCAGCTCGATAGCGGGGGGATCGGAGACCCAGTACTTC.

The V call is TRBV6-5, the J call TRBJ1-2; 10 bases line up with TRBD1. CDR1 and CDR2 (germline): MNHEY, SVGAGI. Unmatched junction bases numbered 11, after V lost 6 bases and J lost 7 bases. There are 15 residues in the CDR3. The CDR3 loop is CASRPKGQGRRGYTF. Here the CDR3 DNA reads TGTGCCAGCAGGCCCAAGGGACAGGGGCGGCGTGGCTACACCTTC.

J is TRBJ2-1 and V is TRBV6-4, with 10 bases matching TRBD2. J was trimmed by 6 bases and V by 7 bases; bases with no gene match: 3. From germline, CDR1 is MRHNA and CDR2 SNTAGT. This CDR3 contains 13 residues. The CDR3 sequence is CASKASGSNEQFF. Here the CDR3 DNA reads TGTGCCAGCAAGGCTAGCGGGAGCAATGAGCAGTTCTTC.

This chain joins TRBV6-2 or TRBV6-3 and TRBJ1-2; no firm D call. The CDR3 is 11 residues long. The germline V and J ends were trimmed by 4 bases and 5 bases, with 5 bases remaining between them. The germline V gene has CDR1 MNHEY and CDR2 SVGEGT. The CDR3 is CASSSLYGYTF. CDR3 DNA sequence: TGTGCCAGCAGTTCTCTATATGGCTACACCTTC.

This clone has a count of ten or more. The rearrangement joins TRBV29-1 to TRBJ2-7; 7 bases are shared with TRBD1. This CDR3 has 14 residues. The germline V gene encodes CDR1 SQVTM and CDR2 ANQGSEA. The trim removed 5 bases at V and 0 bases at J, leaving 7 bases unmatched. The CDR3 loop reads CSVRDSPSSYEQYF. For the CDR3, the DNA is TGCAGCGTTCGGGACAGCCCCAGCTCCTACGAGCAGTACTTC.

The chain combines TRBV9 with TRBJ2-3, with 8 bases matching TRBD1. The CDR3 runs to 15 residues. J gave up 4 bases and V 4 bases, and 8 bases lay outside the gene matches. Germline V lookup: CDR1 SGDLS, CDR2 YYNGEE. The CDR3 loop is CASSPDRGVADTQYF. CDR3 nucleotide sequence: TGTGCCAGCAGCCCAGACAGGGGTGTTGCAGATACGCAGTATTTT. The variable domain in full, with the rest retrieved from reference TRBV9 and TRBJ2-3, is DSGVTQTPKHLITATGQRVTLRCSPRSGDLSVYWYQQSLDQGLQFLIQYYNGEERAKGNILERFSAQQFPDLHSELNLSSLELGDSALYFCASSPDRGVADTQYFGPGTRLTVL.

The gene calls are TRBV27 and TRBJ1-3, with D perhaps TRBD1 (5 bases). Germline loops: CDR1 MNHEY, CDR2 SMNVEV (reference sequence). The V gene lost 2 bases and the J gene lost 0 bases, with 17 bases spanning the gap. CDR3 length equals 18 residues. The DNA for the CDR3 is TGTGCCAGCAGTTTAAATGGCCCGGGACTCAACTCTGGAAACACCATATATTTT. It yields the protein CASSLNGPGLNSGNTIYF.

The chain uses TRBV4-2 and TRBJ2-7, with 9 bases matching TRBD1. CDR3 size: 14 residues. With 0 bases clipped from V and 3 bases from J, the junction kept 0 bases outside the gene matches. Germline CDR1 and CDR2: LGHNA and YNFKEQ. This CDR3 reads CASSQEDRGYEQYF. For the CDR3, the DNA is TGTGCCAGCAGCCAAGAGGACAGGGGCTACGAGCAGTACTTC.

This clone has only one observation. The chain is built from TRBV19 and TRBJ2-4; 8 positions match TRBD2. CDR1 is LNHDA and CDR2 is SQIVND in the germline V gene (reference sequence). This CDR3 contains 15 residues. Trimming cost V 5 bases and J 9 bases; bases outside gene matches: 12. The DNA of the CDR3 is TGTGCCAGTAGTCCCGGGACTAGTCGTATAAGCATTCAGTACTTC. Encoded protein: CASSPGTSRISIQYF.

This clone has only one observation. One end of the junction does not line up with germline, which may come from a read error. The CDR3 nucleotides read TGCAGCGTTGAAGGGGACAGGGAGCGATTC. This gives the protein CSVEGDRERF. The J gene is TRBJ1-2, the V gene TRBV29-1, with 9 bases aligning to TRBD1. The CDR3 spans 10 residues. The germline V gene encodes CDR1 SQVTM and CDR2 ANQGSEA.

The rearrangement uses TRBV2 and TRBJ1-5, with TRBD1 matching over 11 bases. Per the germline V gene, CDR1 is SNHLY and CDR2 is FYNNEI. The CDR3 runs 15 residues. J lost 3 bases, V lost 6 bases, and 4 bases had no gene match. The CDR3 region is CASSRTGGNNQPQHF. The CDR3 DNA sequence: TGTGCCAGCAGCCGGACAGGGGGCAACAATCAGCCCCAGCATTTT.

The chain combines TRBV7-2 with TRBJ1-6; TRBD1 is a possible D gene (6 bases). V shed 5 bases and J shed 5 bases, with 13 bases lying between them. Germline lookup yields CDR1 SGHTA and CDR2 FQGNSA. The CDR3 runs to 15 residues. Here the CDR3 reads CASSPRTANNSPLHF. The CDR3, as DNA: TGTGCCAGCAGCCCGCGGACAGCTAATAATTCACCCCTCCACTTT.

This clone was counted a single time. The chain has TRBV5-1 and TRBJ2-5; 10 bases are a match to TRBD2. CDR3 length equals 16 residues. CDR1 SGHRS and CDR2 YFSETQ come from the germline V gene. V gave up 5 bases and J gave up 3 bases; unmatched junction bases: 10. The CDR3: CASRIQGTSVKETQYF. In DNA, the CDR3 is TGCGCCAGCAGGATACAGGGGACTAGCGTAAAAGAGACCCAGTACTTC.

The V and J genes are TRBV7-2 and TRBJ2-3, with 7 bases fitting TRBD1. The CDR3 is 14 amino acids. V lost 8 bases, J lost 4 bases, and 9 bases stayed unmatched. Germline V gives CDR1 SGHTA, CDR2 FQGNSA. CDR3 amino acids: CASGERGPSDTQYF. The CDR3 nucleotides are TGTGCCAGCGGGGAGAGGGGGCCGTCAGATACGCAGTATTTT.

This chain uses TRBV5-1 with TRBJ2-1, with TRBD1 identical over 7 bases. Germline loops: CDR1 SGHRS, CDR2 YFSETQ. Losses at the gene ends were 4 bases for V and 4 bases for J; bases not matched to a gene: 8. This CDR3 contains 15 residues. CDR3 nucleotides: TGCGCCAGCAGCCTCGGGACAGCTTCTTACAATGAGCAGTTCTTC. Translation: CASSLGTASYNEQFF.

This chain uses TRBV5-1 with TRBJ2-3, with unresolved D. This CDR3 comprises 17 residues. V was cut by 0 bases and J by 2 bases, with 16 bases left in between. Germline CDR1 and CDR2: SGHRS and YFSETQ. CDR3 sequence: CASSLAPQSFITDTQYF. The CDR3 DNA reads as TGCGCCAGCAGCTTGGCCCCACAGTCTTTTATCACAGATACGCAGTATTTT.

The chain couples TRBV28 to TRBJ1-1, with 8 bases aligning to TRBD1. This CDR3 has 16 residues. J lost 2 bases, V lost 1 base, and 6 bases had no gene match. Looked up from germline, CDR1 is MDHEN and CDR2 is SYDVKM. CDR3 nucleotide sequence: TGTGCCAGCAGTTTATTGGTGGGGACAGGTAACACTGAAGCTTTCTTT. This translates into CASSLLVGTGNTEAFF.

The chain combines TRBV7-3 with TRBJ1-2; 11 positions agree with TRBD1. Germline CDR1 is SGHTA and CDR2 is FQGTGA. J gave up 7 bases and V 5 bases, and 6 bases lay outside the gene matches. This CDR3 has 14 residues. The CDR3, as DNA: TGTGCCAGCAGCCCGGGACAGGGGGGTTCTGGCTACACCTTC. Protein product: CASSPGQGGSGYTF.

This chain links TRBV4-2 with TRBJ1-5; 7 bases line up with TRBD1. Germline values: CDR1 LGHNA, CDR2 YNFKEQ. The CDR3 has 15 amino acids. The V segment lost 0 bases and the J segment 5 bases; nucleotides outside the gene matches: 4. CDR3 protein: CASSQDGQGDQPQHF. In nucleotides, the CDR3 is TGTGCCAGCAGCCAAGATGGGCAGGGGGATCAGCCCCAGCATTTT.

The chain recombines TRBV2 with TRBJ2-5, with TRBD1 identical over 9 bases. This CDR3 is 14 amino acids long. With V trimmed by 2 bases and J by 5 bases, 3 bases remained unmatched. Germline V lookup: CDR1 SNHLY, CDR2 FYNNEI. CDR3 in amino acids: CASSEQGQGETQYF. CDR3 in DNA: TGTGCCAGCAGTGAACAAGGACAGGGGGAGACCCAGTACTTC.